The clone carrying this T cell receptor (beta chain) was recorded many times. Time point in this sample: sample taken at primary tumor resection. Material for sequencing was whole RNA from tumor, nontumor lung or frozen PBMC, left unsorted. TCRdb analysed the 5' RACE reads with MiXCR anew, one entry per CDR3 protein. The sample includes over 14,000 distinct CDR3 sequences, 7.5% to 10% of them seen just once. This entry comes from a study of spatial heterogeneity in lung cancer. As for the study in general: The count of detected beta-chain sequences consistently exceeded that of alpha-chain sequences. As counted in raw reads, each unique TCR and UMI combination appeared more than ten times on average.

CDR3 length equals 15 residues. Germline CDR1 and CDR2: SEHNR and FQNEAQ (reference sequence). V dropped 1 base and J dropped 8 bases, with 15 bases sitting between them. The sample here was PBMCs, taken at surgery. The genes are TRBV7-9 and TRBJ2-1; D might be TRBD1 (5 bases). The receptor comes from a female donor with early-stage non-small cell lung cancer. The CDR3 sequence is CASSLGWAGLDEQFF. The CDR3 nucleotides read TGTGCCAGCAGCTTAGGCTGGGCAGGGTTGGATGAGCAGTTCTTC.